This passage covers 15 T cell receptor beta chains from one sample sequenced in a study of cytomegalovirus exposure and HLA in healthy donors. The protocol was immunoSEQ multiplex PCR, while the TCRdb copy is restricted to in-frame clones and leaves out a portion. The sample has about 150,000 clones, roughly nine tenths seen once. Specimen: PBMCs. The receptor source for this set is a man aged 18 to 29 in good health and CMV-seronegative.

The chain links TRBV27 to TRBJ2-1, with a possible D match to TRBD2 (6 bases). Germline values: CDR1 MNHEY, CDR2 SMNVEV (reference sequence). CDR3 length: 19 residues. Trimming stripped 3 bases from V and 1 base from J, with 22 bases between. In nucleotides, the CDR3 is TGTGCCAGCAGTTTGGGGCGGGATGGGACCCTAGGATCCTACAATGAGCAGTTCTTC. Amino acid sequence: CASSLGRDGTLGSYNEQFF.

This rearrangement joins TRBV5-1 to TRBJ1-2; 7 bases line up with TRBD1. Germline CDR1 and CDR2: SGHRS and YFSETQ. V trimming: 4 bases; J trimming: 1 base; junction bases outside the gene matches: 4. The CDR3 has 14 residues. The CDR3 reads CASSPDRFNYGYTF. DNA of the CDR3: TGCGCCAGCAGCCCGGACAGGTTTAACTATGGCTACACCTTC.

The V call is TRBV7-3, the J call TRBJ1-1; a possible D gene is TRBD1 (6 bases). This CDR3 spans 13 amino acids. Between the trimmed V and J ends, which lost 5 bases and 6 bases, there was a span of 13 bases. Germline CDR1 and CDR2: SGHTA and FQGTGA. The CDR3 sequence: CASSQRGGAEAFF. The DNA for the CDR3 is TGTGCCAGCAGCCAACGAGGGGGGGCTGAAGCTTTCTTT.

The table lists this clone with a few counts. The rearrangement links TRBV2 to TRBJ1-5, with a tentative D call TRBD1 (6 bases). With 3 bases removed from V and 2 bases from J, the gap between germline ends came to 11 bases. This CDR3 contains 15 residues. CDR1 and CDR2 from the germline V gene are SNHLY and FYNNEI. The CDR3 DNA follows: TGTGCCAGCAGTGATCCGTCAGGGGGCAATCAGCCCCAGCATTTT. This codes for CASSDPSGGNQPQHF.

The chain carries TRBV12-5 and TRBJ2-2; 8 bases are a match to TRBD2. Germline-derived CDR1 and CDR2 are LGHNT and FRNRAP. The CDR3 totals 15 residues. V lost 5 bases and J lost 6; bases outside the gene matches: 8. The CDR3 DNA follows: TGTGCTAGTGGTGGAACCGGGACTAGATCCGGGGAGCTGTTTTTT. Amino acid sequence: CASGGTGTRSGELFF.

CDR3 amino acids: CASSRASGGKETQYF. The CDR3 DNA reads as TGTGCCAGCAGCAGAGCTAGCGGGGGGAAAGAGACCCAGTACTTC. The chain carries TRBV27 and TRBJ2-5, with TRBD2 matching over 11 bases. The junction had 6 bases not matched to a gene; V was cut back by 6 bases and J by 3 bases. Per germline, CDR1 MNHEY and CDR2 SMNVEV (reference sequence). CDR3 length equals 15 residues.

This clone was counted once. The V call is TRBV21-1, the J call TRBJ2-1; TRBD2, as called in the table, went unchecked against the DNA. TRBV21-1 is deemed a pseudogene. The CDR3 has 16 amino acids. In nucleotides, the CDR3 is TGTGCCAGTCTAGCGGGAGGGCAGAGCTCCTACAATGAGCAGTTCTTC. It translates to CASLAGGQSSYNEQFF.

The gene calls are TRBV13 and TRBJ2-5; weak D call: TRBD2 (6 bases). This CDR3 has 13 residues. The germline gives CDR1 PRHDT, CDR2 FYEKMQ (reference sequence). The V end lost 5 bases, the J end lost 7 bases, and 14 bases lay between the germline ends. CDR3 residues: CASSGRLDGTQYF. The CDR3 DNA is TGTGCCAGCAGCGGTCGACTAGACGGGACCCAGTACTTC.

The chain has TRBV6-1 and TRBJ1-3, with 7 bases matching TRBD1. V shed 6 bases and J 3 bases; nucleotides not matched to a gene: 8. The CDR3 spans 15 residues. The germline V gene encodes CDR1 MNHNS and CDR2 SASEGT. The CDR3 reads CASRTGAGDGNTIYF. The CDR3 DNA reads TGTGCCAGCAGAACAGGGGCAGGGGATGGAAACACCATATATTTT.

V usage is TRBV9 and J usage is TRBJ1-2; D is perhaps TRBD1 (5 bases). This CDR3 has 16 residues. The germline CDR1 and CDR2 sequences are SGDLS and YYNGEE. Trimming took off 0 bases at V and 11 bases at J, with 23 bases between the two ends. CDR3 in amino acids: CASSVAGGGREEVYTF. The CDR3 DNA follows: TGTGCCAGCAGCGTAGCGGGAGGTGGCAGGGAAGAGGTTTACACCTTC. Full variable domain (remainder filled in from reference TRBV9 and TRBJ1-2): DSGVTQTPKHLITATGQRVTLRCSPRSGDLSVYWYQQSLDQGLQFLIQYYNGEERAKGNILERFSAQQFPDLHSELNLSSLELGDSALYFCASSVAGGGREEVYTFGSGTRLTVV.

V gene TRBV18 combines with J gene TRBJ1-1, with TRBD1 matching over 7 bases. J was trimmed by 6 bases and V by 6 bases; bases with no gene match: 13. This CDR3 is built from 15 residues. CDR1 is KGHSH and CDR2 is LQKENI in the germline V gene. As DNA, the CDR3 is TGTGCCAGCTCCCCCAGTATTGAGGGGGCTTCTGAAGCTTTCTTT. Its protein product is CASSPSIEGASEAFF. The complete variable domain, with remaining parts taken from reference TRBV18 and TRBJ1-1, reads NAGVMQNPRHLVRRRGQEARLRCSPMKGHSHVYWYRQLPEEGLKFMVYLQKENIIDESGMPKERFSAEFPKEGPSILRIQQVVRGDSAAYFCASSPSIEGASEAFFGQGTRLTVV.

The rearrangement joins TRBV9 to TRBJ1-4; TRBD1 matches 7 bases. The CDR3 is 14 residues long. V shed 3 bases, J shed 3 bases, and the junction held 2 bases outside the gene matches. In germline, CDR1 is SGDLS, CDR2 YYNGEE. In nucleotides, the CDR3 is TGTGCCAGCAGCGCGACAGGGTCTAATGAAAAACTGTTTTTT. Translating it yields CASSATGSNEKLFF.

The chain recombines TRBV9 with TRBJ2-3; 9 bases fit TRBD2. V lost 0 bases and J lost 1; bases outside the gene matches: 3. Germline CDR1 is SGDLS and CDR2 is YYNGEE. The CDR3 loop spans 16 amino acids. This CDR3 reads CASSVVASGGTDTQYF. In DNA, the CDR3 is TGTGCCAGCAGCGTAGTGGCTAGCGGGGGCACAGATACGCAGTATTTT.

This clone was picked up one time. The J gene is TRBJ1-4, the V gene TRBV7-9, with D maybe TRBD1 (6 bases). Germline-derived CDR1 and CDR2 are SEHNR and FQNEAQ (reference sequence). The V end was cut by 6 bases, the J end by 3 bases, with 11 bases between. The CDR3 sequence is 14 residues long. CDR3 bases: TGTGCCAGCAGAGAGACAGGACCTAATGAAAAACTGTTTTTT. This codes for CASRETGPNEKLFF.

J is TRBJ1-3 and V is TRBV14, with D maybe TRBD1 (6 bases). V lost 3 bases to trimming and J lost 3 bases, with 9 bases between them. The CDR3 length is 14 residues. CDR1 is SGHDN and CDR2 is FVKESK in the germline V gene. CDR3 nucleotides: TGTGCCAGCAGCCATCGGGGACATGGAAACACCATATATTTT. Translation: CASSHRGHGNTIYF. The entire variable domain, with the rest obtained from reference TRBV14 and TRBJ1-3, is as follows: EAGVTQFPSHSVIEKGQTVTLRCDPISGHDNLYWYRRVMGKEIKFLLHFVKESKQDESGMPNNRFLAERTGGTYSTLKVQPAELEDSGVYFCASSHRGHGNTIYFGEGSWLTVV.